This T cell receptor (beta chain) was sequenced during a study of OX40 agonist ivuxolimab in advanced cancers. Findings and caveats of the study: Partial responders dosed at 0.1-3.0 mg/kg displayed clonal expansion ranking among the lowest.

The protocol was immunoSEQ multiplex PCR, while the TCRdb copy is restricted to in-frame clones and leaves out a portion. The sample has approximately 70,000 clones, approximately 86% seen once. As for this clone: Its antigen remains unidentified.

The cohort excluded patients with autoimmune disease history or systemic immunosuppression. Trimming cost V 8 bases and J 0 bases, with 10 bases left between them. Germline CDR1 and CDR2: LNHDA and SQIVND (reference sequence). This CDR3 spans 13 amino acids. This sample comprised CD4+ or CD8+ T cells sorted from blood, obtained in a trial of the OX40 agonist ivuxolimab. The rearrangement joins TRBV19 to TRBJ1-2; no clear D. The clonotype was recovered from an adult with an advanced solid tumor such as melanoma, head and neck, liver or kidney cancer. The CDR3, as DNA: TGTGCCAGTTCCTTAACCGCTAACTATGGCTACACCTTC. It yields the protein CASSLTANYGYTF. Full variable domain (remainder filled in from reference TRBV19 and TRBJ1-2): DGGITQSPKYLFRKEGQNVTLSCEQNLNHDAMYWYRQDPGQGLRLIYYSQIVNDFQKGDIAEGYSVSREKKESFPLTVTSAQKNPTAFYLCASSLTANYGYTFGSGTRLTVV.